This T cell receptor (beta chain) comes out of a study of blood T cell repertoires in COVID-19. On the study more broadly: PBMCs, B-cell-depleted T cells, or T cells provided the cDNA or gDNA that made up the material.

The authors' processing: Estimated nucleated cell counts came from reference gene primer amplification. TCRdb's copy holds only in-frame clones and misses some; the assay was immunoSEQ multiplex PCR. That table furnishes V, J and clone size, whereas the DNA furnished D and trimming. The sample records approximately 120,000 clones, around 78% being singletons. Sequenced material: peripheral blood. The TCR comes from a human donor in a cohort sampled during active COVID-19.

CDR3 DNA: TGTGCCTGGAGCCAGGGTCTCGACGGGCAGCCCCAGCATTTT. It codes for CAWSQGLDGQPQHF. The chain combines TRBV30 with TRBJ1-5, with D possibly being TRBD1 (5 bases). Germline CDR1 is GTSNPN and CDR2 is SVGIG (reference sequence). Trimming left V 3 bases short and J 7 bases short, with 16 bases between. The CDR3 has 14 residues.